The 32 T cell receptor beta chains reported below all come from one sample, sequenced in a study of CD8+ T cells in alopecia areata. TCR sequencing used cDNA made by reverse transcription of extracted RNA. The table came from immunoSEQ multiplex PCR; TCRdb's copy has only in-frame clones and leaves some out. The table lists roughly 250,000 clones, 67% of them singletons. This specimen consisted of CD4+ T cells sorted from blood, obtained at week 0. These TCRs come from a human donor with alopecia areata.

V gene TRBV10-3 combines with J gene TRBJ2-1, with TRBD1 identical over 8 bases. The CDR3 is 14 amino acids. The trim removed 4 bases at V and 4 bases at J, leaving 3 bases unmatched. Germline V gene data show CDR1 as ENHRY and CDR2 as SYGVKD. The CDR3, as DNA: TGTGCCATCAGTGGGACAGGGACTTACAATGAGCAGTTCTTC. Amino acid sequence: CAISGTGTYNEQFF.

This clone occurred a few times. The V gene is TRBV5-1, the J gene TRBJ2-7; D may be TRBD2 (5 bases). CDR1 is SGHRS, CDR2 YFSETQ, per germline. The CDR3 is made up of 13 amino acids. The V gene lost 4 bases and the J gene lost 5 bases, with 13 bases spanning the gap. CDR3 region: CASSPGDLHEQYF. CDR3 bases: TGCGCCAGCAGCCCCGGGGATCTCCACGAGCAGTACTTC.

This chain links TRBV29-1 with TRBJ1-2; maybe TRBD1 (5 bases). Trimming pared 6 bases from V and 8 bases from J, leaving 19 bases between. The germline CDR1 and CDR2 sequences are SQVTM and ANQGSEA. There are 13 residues in the CDR3. The CDR3: CSVLSAGVSGYTF. In nucleotides, the CDR3 is TGCAGCGTCCTTAGTGCGGGGGTTTCGGGCTACACCTTC. Full variable domain (outside the CDR3, taken from reference TRBV29-1 and TRBJ1-2): SAVISQKPSRDICQRGTSLTIQCQVDSQVTMMFWYRQQPGQSLTLIATANQGSEATYESGFVIDKFPISRPNLTFSTLTVSNMSPEDSSIYLCSVLSAGVSGYTFGSGTRLTVV.

The V and J genes are TRBV7-9 and TRBJ2-6; possibly TRBD1 for D (6 bases). Germline CDR1 SEHNR, CDR2 FQNEAQ (reference sequence). This CDR3 contains 11 residues. V was pared by 3 bases and J by 16 bases, with 10 bases between. CDR3 sequence reads: CASSFQGLLTF. The DNA for the CDR3 is TGTGCCAGCAGCTTCCAGGGGCTACTGACTTTC.

The genes are TRBV30 and TRBJ2-5; possible D gene TRBD1, 5 bases. Germline CDR1 and CDR2: GTSNPN and SVGIG (reference sequence). The CDR3 loop spans 14 amino acids. The V end was cut by 3 bases, the J end by 6 bases, with 17 bases between. CDR3 DNA: TGTGCCTGGAGGTCCAGGGCTGGGTCGAAGACCCAGTACTTC. Its translation: CAWRSRAGSKTQYF.

The rearrangement joins TRBV27 to TRBJ2-7, with TRBD1 identical over 8 bases. The V segment lost 5 bases and the J segment 5 bases; nucleotides outside the gene matches: 5. CDR3 length equals 13 residues. Per germline, CDR1 MNHEY and CDR2 SMNVEV (reference sequence). CDR3 amino acids: CASSIDRGDEQYF. As DNA, the CDR3 is TGTGCCAGCAGTATAGACAGGGGAGACGAGCAGTACTTC.

The genes are TRBV7-2 and TRBJ2-5, with a tentative D call TRBD1 (5 bases). The germline V gene has CDR1 SGHTA and CDR2 FQGNSA. This CDR3 contains 14 residues. V dropped 4 bases and J dropped 9 bases, with 18 bases sitting between them. CDR3 nucleotide sequence: TGTGCCAGCAGCTCCCAGGGAAACAGCGTGTCCCAGTACTTC. It is translated as CASSSQGNSVSQYF.

For this clone: In the same sample, other DNA sequences code for this CDR3. The gene calls are TRBV20-1 and TRBJ2-5; D uncertain. The CDR3 totals 11 residues. Germline-derived CDR1 and CDR2 are DFQATT and SNEGSKA (reference sequence). Trimming pared 0 bases from V and 5 bases from J, leaving 4 bases between. The CDR3 nucleotides read TGCAGTGCTAGAGATAAGGAGACCCAGTACTTC. This translates into CSARDKETQYF.

The V and J genes are TRBV7-2 and TRBJ2-3; D is undetermined. V lost 6 bases, J lost 6 bases, and 4 bases lay in between. Germline V gives CDR1 SGHTA, CDR2 FQGNSA. There are 10 residues in the CDR3. In DNA form, the CDR3 reads TGTGCCAGCAGATCTGATACGCAGTATTTT. This encodes CASRSDTQYF.

Details on this clone: The germline gene is not matched at one end of the junction; a read error may be the cause. J is TRBJ2-7 and V is TRBV10-2; D possibly corresponds to TRBD2 (6 bases). The germline V gene has CDR1 WSHSY and CDR2 SAAADI. The CDR3 has 14 amino acids. The CDR3 DNA reads as TGCGCCAGCAAGTTGGGCAGGGACTCCCACGAGCAGTACTTC. Amino acids: CASKLGRDSHEQYF.

In this sample, this clone turned up a few times. The gene calls are TRBV15 and TRBJ2-3; 7 bases map to TRBD1. Trimming cost V 2 bases and J 4 bases; bases outside gene matches: 6. The CDR3 spans 15 residues. Germline V CDR1 and CDR2: LNHNV, YYDKDF (reference sequence). DNA of the CDR3: TGTGCCACCAGCAGACCCGGGACAGTTGCAGATACGCAGTATTTT. Protein: CATSRPGTVADTQYF.

This clone was found once. DNA of the CDR3: TGTGCCAGCAGCTTATATTCCAATGAGCAGTTCTTC. It translates to CASSLYSNEQFF. The chain recombines TRBV7-6 with TRBJ2-1; D is undetermined. The V end was cut by 2 bases, the J end by 6 bases, with 5 bases between. Per the germline V gene, CDR1 is SGHVS and CDR2 is FNYEAQ. The CDR3 covers 12 residues.

Regarding this clone: In the same sample, other DNA sequences code for this CDR3. This sequence joins TRBV30 and TRBJ1-2; D gene unclear. V was trimmed by 5 bases and J by 4 bases, leaving 11 bases between them. The CDR3 is 12 residues long. Germline V gives CDR1 GTSNPN, CDR2 SVGIG (reference sequence). CDR3 nucleotide sequence: TGTGCCTGGTCAGTCGCCGGCTATGGCTACACCTTC. It yields the protein CAWSVAGYGYTF.

The chain uses TRBV7-2 and TRBJ2-3; 11 positions agree with TRBD2. The CDR3 extends over 16 amino acids. V gave up 5 bases and J gave up 4 bases; unmatched junction bases: 8. Germline-derived CDR1 and CDR2 are SGHTA and FQGNSA. CDR3 region: CASSRPGTSGPDTQYF. The CDR3, as DNA: TGTGCCAGCAGCCGACCCGGGACTAGCGGCCCAGATACGCAGTATTTT.

This clone was counted once. This sequence joins TRBV7-2 and TRBJ1-2, with D perhaps matching TRBD1 (5 bases). V was pared by 3 bases and J by 6 bases, with 14 bases between. This CDR3 region has 14 residues. Germline V CDR1 and CDR2: SGHTA, FQGNSA. CDR3 amino acids: CASSFLRGGDGYTF. CDR3 nucleotides: TGTGCCAGCAGCTTCCTACGCGGGGGTGATGGCTACACCTTC.

The gene calls are TRBV10-1 and TRBJ1-2, with unresolved D. The CDR3 consists of 11 residues. Per the germline V gene, CDR1 is WNHNN and CDR2 is SYGVQD (reference sequence). V was pared by 4 bases and J by 4 bases, with 4 bases between. CDR3 sequence (DNA): TGCGCCAGCAGTGTGGGCTATGGCTACACCTTC. Translation gives CASSVGYGYTF.

The rearrangement joins TRBV30 to TRBJ2-3; D may be TRBD1 or TRBD2 (6 bases each). Per the germline V gene, CDR1 is GTSNPN and CDR2 is SVGIG (reference sequence). V was pared by 5 bases and J by 4 bases, with 16 bases between. The CDR3 extends over 14 amino acids. The CDR3: CAWGHGGGPDTQYF. CDR3 nucleotide sequence: TGTGCCTGGGGTCACGGGGGCGGTCCAGATACGCAGTATTTT. Full variable domain (outside the CDR3, taken from reference TRBV30 and TRBJ2-3): SQTIHQWPATLVQPVGSPLSLECTVEGTSNPNLYWYRQAAGRGLQLLFYSVGIGQISSEVPQNLSASRPQDRQFILSSKKLLLSDSGFYLCAWGHGGGPDTQYFGPGTRLTVL.

The chain uses TRBV29-1 and TRBJ2-7; D not certain. CDR3 size: 12 residues. CDR1 is SQVTM and CDR2 is ANQGSEA in the germline V gene. Trimming stripped 4 bases from V and 3 bases from J, with 10 bases between. The CDR3, as DNA: TGCAGCGTTGGGAAGGCCAGCTACGAGCAGTACTTC. Translating it yields CSVGKASYEQYF.

The chain recombines TRBV6-1 with TRBJ2-5; 9 bases fit TRBD1. CDR1 MNHNS and CDR2 SASEGT come from the germline V gene. There are 14 residues in the CDR3. The V and J ends lost 6 bases and 5 bases, in that order; junction bases with no gene match: 7. In DNA form, the CDR3 reads TGTGCCAGCAGCCTGGACAGGGGTCGGGAGACCCAGTACTTC. This sequence encodes CASSLDRGRETQYF.

This clone was observed a few times. The chain combines TRBV5-1 with TRBJ2-5; D may match TRBD1 or TRBD2 (5 bases each). CDR3 size: 14 residues. CDR1 and CDR2 from the germline V gene are SGHRS and YFSETQ. Between the trimmed V and J ends, which lost 4 bases and 4 bases, there was a span of 14 bases. CDR3 DNA: TGCGCCAGCAGCGGGAGAGGGGCTGCAGAGACCCAGTACTTC. This encodes CASSGRGAAETQYF.

About this clone itself: Within the sample, other DNA sequences also encode this same CDR3. The chain employs TRBV18 and TRBJ2-5, with no clear D. Germline V gene lookup returns CDR1 KGHSH and CDR2 LQKENI. The CDR3 runs to 13 residues. Deletions cut 3 bases from V and 4 bases from J, with 9 bases between. The CDR3 sequence is CASSPGLGETQYF. The CDR3, as DNA: TGTGCCAGCTCACCTGGCCTCGGAGAGACCCAGTACTTC.

This clone has a single count. The J gene is TRBJ1-2, the V gene TRBV4-1; D may be TRBD1 (6 bases). The germline V and J ends were trimmed by 4 bases and 5 bases, with 11 bases remaining between them. The CDR3 consists of 13 residues. Germline CDR1 reads MGHRA; CDR2 reads YSYEKL. CDR3 nucleotides: TGCGCCAGCAGCCGCAACAGGGAGTATGGCTACACCTTC. It codes for CASSRNREYGYTF.

This clone was counted only a few times. The V gene is TRBV7-9, the J gene TRBJ2-7; D gene uncertain. Trimming shortened V by 5 bases and J by 9 bases, and 17 bases separated the two germline ends. From germline, CDR1 is SEHNR and CDR2 FQNEAQ (reference sequence). The CDR3 consists of 13 residues. DNA for the CDR3: TGTGCCAGCAGCCTGCGGACCCTTACGGGGCAGTACTTC. It yields the protein CASSLRTLTGQYF.

There are a few counts of this clone. The chain is built from TRBV5-4 and TRBJ2-5; weak D call: TRBD2 (6 bases). The CDR3 consists of 11 residues. V was trimmed by 4 bases and J by 5 bases, leaving 6 bases between them. Germline V gives CDR1 SGHNT, CDR2 YYREEE (reference sequence). In nucleotides, the CDR3 is TGTGCCAGCAGCGGGGGGGAGACCCAGTACTTC. The encoded protein is CASSGGETQYF.

This clone appeared a few times. The chain couples TRBV29-1 to TRBJ2-2, with D unclear. Trimming took off 3 bases at V and 1 base at J, with 6 bases between the two ends. The germline gives CDR1 SQVTM, CDR2 ANQGSEA. The CDR3 spans 13 residues. CDR3 sequence reads: CSVDTGNTGELFF. The CDR3 region has the DNA TGCAGCGTTGACACGGGGAACACCGGGGAGCTGTTTTTT.

The CDR3 DNA reads TGCGCCAGCAGCGTTCCCGGGACGGAGAATACCGGGGAGCTGTTTTTT. Its protein is CASSVPGTENTGELFF. The chain recombines TRBV5-1 with TRBJ2-2; tentatively, D is TRBD1 or TRBD2 (5 bases each). V gave up 4 bases and J gave up 5 bases, with 18 bases separating them. Germline V gene data show CDR1 as SGHRS and CDR2 as YFSETQ. The CDR3 loop spans 16 amino acids.

This chain links TRBV30 with TRBJ2-3; D remains unclear. Per germline, CDR1 GTSNPN and CDR2 SVGIG (reference sequence). The CDR3 runs to 13 residues. V lost 3 bases to trimming and J lost 6 bases, with 13 bases between them. In DNA, the CDR3 is TGTGCCTGGAGAGGGCGTCCGCCGGATACGCAGTATTTT. Encoded protein: CAWRGRPPDTQYF.

V gene TRBV18 combines with J gene TRBJ2-5; D not certain. Germline V gene data show CDR1 as KGHSH and CDR2 as LQKENI. The CDR3 is 13 amino acids. Trimming cost V 3 bases and J 2 bases, with 7 bases left between them. In DNA, the CDR3 is TGTGCCAGCTCACCCGCCAGACAAGAGACCCAGTACTTC. Protein: CASSPARQETQYF.

CDR3 nucleotide sequence: TGTGCCAGCAGTTACGGGCCTCAAGAGACCCAGTACTTC. Amino acids: CASSYGPQETQYF. This chain uses TRBV6-6 with TRBJ2-5; no reliable D call. V was cut by 2 bases and J by 2 bases, with 6 bases left in between. Germline V gives CDR1 MNHNY, CDR2 SVGAGI (reference sequence). This CDR3 comprises 13 residues.

The chain employs TRBV11-2 and TRBJ2-3; possibly TRBD1 for D (6 bases). Trimming shortened V by 6 bases and J by 2 bases, and 15 bases separated the two germline ends. The CDR3 extends over 15 amino acids. Germline loops: CDR1 SGHAT, CDR2 FQNNGV. The CDR3 nucleotides read TGTGCCAGCAGTTTCAGGGGACGGGTCACAGATACGCAGTATTTT. It is translated as CASSFRGRVTDTQYF.

This clone turned up a few times. The genes are TRBV29-1 and TRBJ2-5, with D uncertain. Trimming stripped 0 bases from V and 4 bases from J, with 15 bases between. In germline, CDR1 is SQVTM, CDR2 ANQGSEA. There are 15 residues in the CDR3. CDR3 sequence (DNA): TGCAGCGTTGAAGATTTGTACGGCCCGCGAGAGACCCAGTACTTC. This encodes CSVEDLYGPRETQYF. Using reference TRBV29-1 and TRBJ2-5 for the parts outside the CDR3, the full variable domain is SAVISQKPSRDICQRGTSLTIQCQVDSQVTMMFWYRQQPGQSLTLIATANQGSEATYESGFVIDKFPISRPNLTFSTLTVSNMSPEDSSIYLCSVEDLYGPRETQYFGPGTRLLVL.

The chain is built from TRBV29-1 and TRBJ2-1; D is uncertain. Germline loops: CDR1 SQVTM, CDR2 ANQGSEA. This CDR3 contains 13 residues. V dropped 5 bases and J dropped 5 bases, with 13 bases sitting between them. In DNA form, the CDR3 reads TGCAGCGTTCGAAGCATTCCCCACAATGAGCAGTTCTTC. It yields the protein CSVRSIPHNEQFF.